The rows below give T cell receptor beta chains drawn from one sample of a study of T cells in Graves' hyperthyroidism and ophthalmopathy. Each CDR3 protein gets one entry after TCRdb re-called the multiplex PCR reads with MiXCR. The profile shows approximately 640,000 distinct CDR3 sequences, around 15% of them singletons. The sample comprised blood. All receptors derive from a man over 45 with Graves' hyperthyroidism. Both conserved end residues are part of each CDR3. A D gene is named only where the DNA matches it firmly. Size tells how often a clone was seen (once, few, many) or the class of an expanded clone, and some rows leave it out.

cdr3_aa,cdr3_nt,v_call,cdr3_length,clone_size,j_call,d_call
CASSSGRGAFREQFF,TGTGCCAGCAGTTCCGGCAGGGGCGCCTTTCGTGAGCAGTTCTTC,TRBV28,15,many,TRBJ2-1,-
CASSLTWQETQCF,TGTGCCAGCAGCTTAACCTGGCAAGAGACCCAGTGCTTC,TRBV7-3,13,-,TRBJ2-5,-
CASRGGSNQPQHF,TGTGCCAGCAGAGGGGGTAGCAATCAGCCCCAGCATTTT,TRBV28,13,few,TRBJ1-5,-
CASSYDRGNIQYF,TGTGCCAGCAGTTATGACAGGGGAAACATTCAGTACTTC,TRBV6-5,13,few,TRBJ2-4,TRBD1
CASSYGFGDTQYF,TGTGCCAGCAGTTACGGGTTTGGGGATACGCAGTATTTT,TRBV6-2/TRBV6-3,13,few,TRBJ2-3,-
CSVDVSGTSGNSSYEQYF,TGCAGCGTTGATGTATCCGGGACTAGCGGGAATAGCTCCTACGAGCAGTACTTC,TRBV29-1,18,few,TRBJ2-7,TRBD2
CASSEATRRSPLHF,TGTGCCAGCAGTGAAGCCACGAGGCGATCACCCCTCCACTTT,TRBV2,14,many,TRBJ1-6,-
CAWSPGTEQYF,TGTGCCTGGAGTCCGGGGACCGAGCAGTACTTC,TRBV30,11,many,TRBJ2-7,-
CASSPGPGTGGWVNTEAFF,TGTGCCAGCAGCCCCGGCCCCGGGACAGGGGGCTGGGTGAACACTGAAGCTTTCTTT,TRBV3-1,19,many,TRBJ1-1,TRBD1
CASSTPGLGSSTGYTF,TGTGCCAGCAGCACACCGGGCCTAGGGAGTTCAACTGGCTACACCTTC,TRBV28,16,many,TRBJ1-2,-
CASTPSGGTNEKLFF,TGTGCCAGCACCCCAAGTGGGGGAACTAATGAAAAACTGTTTTTT,TRBV2,15,many,TRBJ1-4,-
CASSYPTEDTQYF,TGTGCCAGCAGTTACCCGACGGAGGATACGCAGTATTTT,TRBV6-5,13,-,TRBJ2-3,-
CATSAGGYGRVSYNEQFF,TGTGCCACCAGCGCTGGGGGTTACGGGAGGGTCTCCTACAATGAGCAGTTCTTC,TRBV24-1,18,-,TRBJ2-1,TRBD2
CASSLLALKRAGELFF,TGTGCCAGCAGTCTTCTAGCTCTTAAGCGGGCCGGGGAGCTGTTTTTT,TRBV28,16,-,TRBJ2-2,-
CATRLAGGGETQYF,TGTGCAACTCGGCTAGCGGGAGGCGGAGAGACCCAGTACTTC,TRBV28,14,-,TRBJ2-5,TRBD2
CASSPLPGGSGTDTQYF,TGTGCCAGCTCACCACTTCCGGGAGGTAGTGGCACAGATACGCAGTATTTT,TRBV18,17,many,TRBJ2-3,TRBD2
CASSEHRGRNQPQHF,TGTGCCAGCAGTGAACACAGGGGTCGCAATCAGCCCCAGCATTTT,TRBV12-3/TRBV12-4,15,-,TRBJ1-5,TRBD1
CASSQAFGLAHNEQFF,TGTGCCAGCAGCCAAGCTTTCGGACTAGCCCACAATGAGCAGTTCTTC,TRBV14,16,-,TRBJ2-1,TRBD2
CASTPSMRNTEAFF,TGTGCCAGCACTCCTTCTATGAGGAACACTGAAGCTTTCTTT,TRBV10-3,14,-,TRBJ1-1,-
CSGISGGRGTEAFF,TGCAGTGGTATCTCGGGCGGGAGAGGCACTGAAGCTTTCTTT,TRBV20-1,14,many,TRBJ1-1,-
CASSFLAGATDTQYF,TGTGCCAGCAGTTTCCTAGCGGGAGCTACAGATACGCAGTATTTT,TRBV2,15,many,TRBJ2-3,TRBD2
CASSPRVWNTEAFF,TGTGCCAGTAGTCCCAGGGTTTGGAACACTGAAGCTTTCTTT,TRBV19,14,few,TRBJ1-1,-
CASRRTGTGELFF,TGTGCCAGCAGACGGACAGGGACCGGGGAGCTGTTTTTT,TRBV28,13,few,TRBJ2-2,TRBD1
CASSLYPGPSTEAFF,TGTGCCAGCAGTTTATACCCGGGTCCAAGCACTGAAGCTTTCTTT,TRBV27,15,many,TRBJ1-1,-
CAWSAQGNEQFF,TGTGCCTGGAGTGCACAGGGGAATGAGCAGTTCTTC,TRBV30,12,many,TRBJ2-1,TRBD1
CASSRIPGYATNEKLFF,TGTGCCAGCAGTCGGATACCGGGATATGCAACTAATGAAAAACTGTTTTTT,TRBV6-1,17,few,TRBJ1-4,-
CASSHPSTSGSNEQYF,TGCGCCAGCAGCCATCCGTCCACTAGCGGGAGTAACGAGCAGTACTTC,TRBV4-1,16,few,TRBJ2-7,TRBD2